The following is a T cell receptor beta chain sequence with its context. The repertoire was sequenced with immunoSEQ multiplex PCR; TCRdb's copy has only in-frame clones and lacks some. The repertoire holds fewer than 500,000 clones, with around 90% as singletons. Germline loops: CDR1 SEHNR, CDR2 FQNEAQ (reference sequence). Losses at the gene ends were 5 bases for V and 3 bases for J; bases not matched to a gene: 11. This CDR3 spans 16 amino acids. This entry comes from a study of blood T cell repertoires in COVID-19. The receptor's source is a woman aged 18-29 years with acute COVID-19. Input material: PBMCs or T cells enriched from blood (not recorded which). The J gene is TRBJ1-1, the V gene TRBV7-9; TRBD1 matches 8 bases. Written as DNA, the CDR3 is TGTGCCAGCAGCCTTAGACGACAGGGGAGCTACACTGAAGCTTTCTTT. Amino acid sequence: CASSLRRQGSYTEAFF.